A selection of T cell receptor beta chains follows, all from one sample in a study of blood T cell repertoires in COVID-19. Assay: immunoSEQ multiplex PCR; the TCRdb copy retains only in-frame clones and omits some. Of a few hundred thousand clones in the sample, roughly nine tenths were seen once. Source material: peripheral blood. These receptors were taken from a middle-aged man who had recovered from COVID-19. CDR3s include the opening cysteine and the closing phenylalanine or tryptophan. Each record gives: D gene, clone size, V gene, J gene, CDR3 protein, CDR3 DNA. D genes are given only for firm matches. Some rows have no size entry. The others give once, few or many, or a class for an expanded clone.

NA	NA	TRBV1	TRBJ2-7	CTSSQAGTSGRNLQHEQYF	TGCACCAGCAGCCAAGCCGGGACTAGCGGGAGGAACCTTCAACACGAGCAGTACTTC
TRBD2	NA	TRBV5-6	TRBJ2-7	CASSWGTRRHEQYF	TGTGCCAGCAGCTGGGGGACTAGGCGACACGAGCAGTACTTC
TRBD1	once	TRBV5-6	TRBJ1-1	CASSPQDRVRMNTEAFF	TGTGCCAGCAGCCCCCAAGACAGGGTACGTATGAACACTGAAGCTTTCTTT
TRBD2	once	TRBV7-2	TRBJ2-1	CASSYRANGLAGVHNEQFF	TGTGCCAGCAGCTACCGAGCGAACGGACTAGCGGGAGTTCACAATGAGCAGTTCTTC
TRBD2	NA	TRBV20-1	TRBJ2-3	CSASIPTSGIRASTDTQYF	TGCAGTGCTAGTATCCCGACTAGCGGGATCCGTGCTAGCACAGATACGCAGTATTTT
TRBD1	few	TRBV6-4	TRBJ2-1	CASSDTPGQRNEQFF	TGTGCCAGCAGTGATACACCGGGACAGAGAAATGAGCAGTTCTTC
NA	NA	TRBV14	TRBJ1-2	CASSQDKWGMGQHGYTF	TGTGCCAGCAGCCAAGATAAGTGGGGAATGGGACAACATGGCTACACCTTC
TRBD2	NA	TRBV30	TRBJ2-7	CAWSTSGGGEQYF	TGTGCCTGGAGTACTAGCGGGGGGGGCGAGCAGTACTTC
TRBD2	NA	TRBV4-1	TRBJ2-1	CASSQELAGGSRSYNEQFF	TGCGCCAGCAGCCAGGAACTAGCGGGGGGGTCGAGATCTTACAATGAGCAGTTCTTC
TRBD1	NA	TRBV6-5	TRBJ2-7	CASSTRDRINEQYF	TGTGCCAGCAGTACGCGGGACAGGATAAACGAGCAGTACTTC
NA	NA	TRBV12-3/TRBV12-4	TRBJ1-1	CANSRGNTEAFF	TGTGCCAACTCTAGGGGGAACACTGAAGCTTTCTTT
TRBD1	NA	TRBV19	TRBJ2-2	CASGTGQNTGELFF	TGTGCCAGTGGGACAGGGCAGAACACCGGGGAGCTGTTTTTT
TRBD2	NA	TRBV19	TRBJ2-5	CASKRSSGDQETQYF	TGTGCCAGTAAGCGGTCTAGCGGAGACCAAGAGACCCAGTACTTC
NA	few	TRBV29-1	TRBJ2-3	CSLLGVGTDTQYF	TGCAGCCTTCTAGGAGTAGGAACAGATACGCAGTATTTT
TRBD2	NA	TRBV7-2	TRBJ2-3	CASSLVAGGRSDTQYF	TGTGCCAGCAGCTTAGTAGCGGGAGGGAGGTCAGATACGCAGTATTTT
TRBD1	NA	TRBV2	TRBJ2-7	CAGTEGYEQYF	TGTGCCGGGACAGAGGGCTACGAGCAGTACTTC
NA	NA	TRBV29-1	TRBJ2-7	CSVETSDTSYEQYF	TGCAGCGTTGAAACCTCGGACACTTCCTACGAGCAGTACTTC
TRBD1	NA	TRBV13	TRBJ2-7	CASSNRHTGDSYEQYF	TGTGCCAGCAGCAATAGACACACAGGGGATTCCTACGAGCAGTACTTC
TRBD1	NA	TRBV5-1	TRBJ2-7	CASSLPGQGYEQYF	TGCGCCAGCAGCTTGCCGGGACAGGGCTACGAGCAGTACTTC
NA	NA	TRBV11-2	TRBJ1-2	CASSLGGGSGYTF	TGTGCCAGCAGCTTAGGGGGAGGAAGTGGCTACACCTTC
NA	once	TRBV5-6	TRBJ1-5	CASSFFSRKSDQPQHF	TGTGCCAGCAGCTTTTTTTCCAGGAAGTCCGATCAGCCCCAGCATTTT
NA	NA	TRBV27	TRBJ1-5	CASSLVPGTNQPQHF	TGTGCCAGCAGTCTCGTGCCGGGAACCAATCAGCCCCAGCATTTT
NA	NA	TRBV7-9	TRBJ2-3	CASSFPRGGSTDTQYF	TGTGCCAGCAGCTTTCCCCGCGGGGGCAGCACAGATACGCAGTATTTT
TRBD1	NA	TRBV19	TRBJ2-2	CASSVRRGRTGELFF	TGTGCCAGTAGCGTCAGAAGGGGGCGGACCGGGGAGCTGTTTTTT
TRBD2	NA	TRBV7-6	TRBJ2-5	CASTPRGGLAERTQYF	TGTGCCAGCACCCCCCGGGGCGGACTAGCTGAGAGGACCCAGTACTTC
NA	NA	TRBV11-2	TRBJ2-1	CASSLTQSSYNEQFF	TGTGCCAGCAGCCTAACACAGAGCTCCTACAATGAGCAGTTCTTC
TRBD2	NA	TRBV6-2/TRBV6-3	TRBJ2-3	CASSYRSGVTDTQYF	TGTGCCAGCAGTTACCGGAGCGGGGTAACAGATACGCAGTATTTT
TRBD1	NA	TRBV19	TRBJ1-2	CASTGERYGYTF	TGTGCCAGCACAGGGGAGAGGTATGGCTACACCTTC
NA	NA	TRBV6-5	TRBJ2-2	CATRRGGGTGELFF	TGTGCCACCCGACGAGGGGGGGGGACCGGGGAGCTGTTTTTT
NA	few	TRBV20-1	TRBJ1-2	CSASPEYGYTF	TGCAGTGCTAGTCCGGAGTATGGCTACACCTTC
TRBD1	NA	TRBV28	TRBJ1-1	CASSSFFGQATEAFF	TGTGCCAGCAGTTCCTTCTTCGGACAGGCCACTGAAGCTTTCTTT
TRBD2	NA	TRBV29-1	TRBJ2-5	CSVTLGIAGTETQYF	TGCAGCGTTACCCTGGGGATAGCGGGAACAGAGACCCAGTACTTC
NA	NA	TRBV30	TRBJ1-1	CAWSVGSGSEAFF	TGTGCCTGGAGTGTAGGGTCTGGGAGCGAAGCTTTCTTT
TRBD2	NA	TRBV4-1	TRBJ2-7	CASSQAGTRRTYEQYF	TGCGCCAGCAGCCAGGCCGGGACTAGACGAACCTACGAGCAGTACTTC
TRBD2	NA	TRBV5-4	TRBJ2-2	CASSPSGGFGTGELFF	TGTGCCAGCAGCCCGAGCGGGGGGTTCGGCACCGGGGAGCTGTTTTTT
NA	NA	TRBV7-2	TRBJ2-6	CASSLERRQSNNVLTF	TGTGCCAGCAGCTTAGAGCGTAGACAGTCGAACAACGTCCTGACTTTC
TRBD2	NA	TRBV7-8	TRBJ2-3	CASSSLAGGGTDTQYF	TGTGCCAGCAGCTCGTTAGCGGGAGGCGGCACAGATACGCAGTATTTT
TRBD1	NA	TRBV6-1	TRBJ1-6	CASSALSTGTANSPLHF	TGTGCCAGCAGTGCTCTCTCAACTGGGACAGCCAATTCACCCCTCCACTTT
NA	NA	TRBV19	TRBJ1-5	CASSIVPRGNQPQHF	TGTGCCAGTAGTATAGTCCCCAGGGGCAATCAGCCCCAGCATTTT
TRBD2	NA	TRBV7-6	TRBJ2-3	CASSFRTSGRAPDTQYF	TGTGCCAGCAGCTTTCGGACTAGCGGGAGGGCCCCAGATACGCAGTATTTT
TRBD2	few	TRBV19	TRBJ2-7	CASSPRLAGASYEQYF	TGTGCCAGTAGTCCCCGACTAGCGGGGGCCTCCTACGAGCAGTACTTC
TRBD1	NA	TRBV7-2	TRBJ2-3	CASSLNQGATDTQYF	TGTGCCAGCAGCCTTAACCAGGGGGCCACAGATACGCAGTATTTT